The present TCR beta chain was sequenced within a study of CD8 T cells in Susac syndrome. The CDR3 length is 13 residues. The ends lost 4 bases at V and 2 bases at J; junction bases unmatched: 3. CDR1 is DFQATT and CDR2 is SNEGSKA in the germline V gene (reference sequence). An amount of RNA that ranged from 0.5 to 1 ug was reverse transcribed with random hexamers. TCRdb itself ran the immunoSEQ multiplex PCR reads through MiXCR, one entry per CDR3 protein. Found here are some 100,000 distinct CDR3 sequences, roughly 91% of them singletons; the top ten hold 0.11% to 0.15%. The J gene is TRBJ2-7, the V gene TRBV20-1; TRBD2 matches 9 bases. This clonotype was obtained from a human donor in good health. Material: CD4+ T cells from PBMCs. Here the CDR3 reads CSATSGGTYEQYF. The CDR3 region has the DNA TGCAGTGCTACGAGCGGGGGGACCTACGAGCAGTACTTC.